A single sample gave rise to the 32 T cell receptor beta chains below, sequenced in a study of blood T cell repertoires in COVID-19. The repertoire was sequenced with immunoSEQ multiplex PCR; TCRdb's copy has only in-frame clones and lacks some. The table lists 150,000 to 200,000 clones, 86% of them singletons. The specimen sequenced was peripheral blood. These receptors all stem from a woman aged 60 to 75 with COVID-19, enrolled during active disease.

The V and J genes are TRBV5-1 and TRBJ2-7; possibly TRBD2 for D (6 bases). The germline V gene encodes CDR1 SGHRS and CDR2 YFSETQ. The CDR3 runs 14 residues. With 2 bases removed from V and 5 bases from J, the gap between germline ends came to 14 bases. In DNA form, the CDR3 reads TGCGCCAGCAGCTTCACGACTAGAAATGACGAGCAGTACTTC. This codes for CASSFTTRNDEQYF.

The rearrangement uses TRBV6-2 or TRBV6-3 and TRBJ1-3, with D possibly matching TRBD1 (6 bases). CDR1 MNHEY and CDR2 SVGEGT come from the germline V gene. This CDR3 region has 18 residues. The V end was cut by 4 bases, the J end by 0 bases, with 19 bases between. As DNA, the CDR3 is TGTGCCAGCAGTTCTCGGACAGAGCCAAGCTTCTCTGGAAACACCATATATTTT. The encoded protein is CASSSRTEPSFSGNTIYF.

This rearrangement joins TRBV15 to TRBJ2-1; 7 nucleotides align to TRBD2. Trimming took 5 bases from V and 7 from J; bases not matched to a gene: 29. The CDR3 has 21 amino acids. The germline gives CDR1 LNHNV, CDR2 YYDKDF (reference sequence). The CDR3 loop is CATSPQKAEGGDLVFANEQFF. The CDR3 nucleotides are TGTGCCACCAGCCCCCAAAAAGCGGAGGGAGGGGACCTTGTCTTCGCTAATGAGCAGTTCTTC. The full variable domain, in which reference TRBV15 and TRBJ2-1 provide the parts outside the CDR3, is DAMVIQNPRYQVTQFGKPVTLSCSQTLNHNVMYWYQQKSSQAPKLLFHYYDKDFNNEADTPDNFQSRRPNTSFCFLDIRSPGLGDTAMYLCATSPQKAEGGDLVFANEQFFGPGTRLTVL.

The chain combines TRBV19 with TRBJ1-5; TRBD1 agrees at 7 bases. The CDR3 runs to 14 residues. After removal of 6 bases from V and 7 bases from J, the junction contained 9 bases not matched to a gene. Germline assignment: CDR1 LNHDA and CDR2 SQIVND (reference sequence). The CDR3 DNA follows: TGTGCCAGTAGCACCGACAGGGTGGGCCAGCCCCAGCATTTT. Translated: CASSTDRVGQPQHF.

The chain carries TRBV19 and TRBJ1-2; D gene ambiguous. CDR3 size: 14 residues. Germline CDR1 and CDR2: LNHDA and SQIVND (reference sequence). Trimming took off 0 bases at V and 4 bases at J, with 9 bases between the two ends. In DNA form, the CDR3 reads TGTGCCAGTAGTATAGATGGAGCCCTCTATGGCTACACCTTC. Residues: CASSIDGALYGYTF. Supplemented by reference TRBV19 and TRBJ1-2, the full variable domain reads DGGITQSPKYLFRKEGQNVTLSCEQNLNHDAMYWYRQDPGQGLRLIYYSQIVNDFQKGDIAEGYSVSREKKESFPLTVTSAQKNPTAFYLCASSIDGALYGYTFGSGTRLTVV.

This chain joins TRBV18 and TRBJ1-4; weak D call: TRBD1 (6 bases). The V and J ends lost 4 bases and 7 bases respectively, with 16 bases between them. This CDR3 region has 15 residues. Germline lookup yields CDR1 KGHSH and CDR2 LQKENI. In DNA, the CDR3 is TGTGCCAGCTCACTCGGCGGGGGGCCGATTGAAAAACTGTTTTTT. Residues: CASSLGGGPIEKLFF. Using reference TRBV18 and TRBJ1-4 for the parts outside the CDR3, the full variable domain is NAGVMQNPRHLVRRRGQEARLRCSPMKGHSHVYWYRQLPEEGLKFMVYLQKENIIDESGMPKERFSAEFPKEGPSILRIQQVVRGDSAAYFCASSLGGGPIEKLFFGSGTQLSVL.

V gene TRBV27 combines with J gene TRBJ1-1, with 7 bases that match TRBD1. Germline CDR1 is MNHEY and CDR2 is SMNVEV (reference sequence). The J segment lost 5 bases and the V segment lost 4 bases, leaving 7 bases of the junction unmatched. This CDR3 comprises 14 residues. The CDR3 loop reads CASSSQGIRTEAFF. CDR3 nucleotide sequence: TGTGCCAGCAGTTCACAGGGGATAAGAACTGAAGCTTTCTTT.

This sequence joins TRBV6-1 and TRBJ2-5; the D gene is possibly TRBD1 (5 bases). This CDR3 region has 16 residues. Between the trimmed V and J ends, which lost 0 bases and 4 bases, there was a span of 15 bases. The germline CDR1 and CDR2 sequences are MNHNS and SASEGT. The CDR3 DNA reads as TGTGCCAGCAGTGAAGCGTTCCTGGGTCAGGGAGAGACCCAGTACTTC. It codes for CASSEAFLGQGETQYF.

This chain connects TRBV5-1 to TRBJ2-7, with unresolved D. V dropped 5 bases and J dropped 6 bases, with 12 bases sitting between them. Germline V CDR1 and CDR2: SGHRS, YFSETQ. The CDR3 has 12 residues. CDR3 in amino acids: CASSLDGFEQYF. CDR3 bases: TGCGCCAGCAGTTTAGACGGGTTCGAGCAGTACTTC.

CDR3 sequence (DNA): TGTGCCCGGGACAGGGAGTATAACTATGGCTACACCTTC. Amino acid sequence: CARDREYNYGYTF. V and J are TRBV30 and TRBJ1-2, with 9 positions matching TRBD1. Germline CDR1 and CDR2: GTSNPN and SVGIG (reference sequence). The CDR3 extends over 13 amino acids. V shed 8 bases and J 1 base; nucleotides not matched to a gene: 5.

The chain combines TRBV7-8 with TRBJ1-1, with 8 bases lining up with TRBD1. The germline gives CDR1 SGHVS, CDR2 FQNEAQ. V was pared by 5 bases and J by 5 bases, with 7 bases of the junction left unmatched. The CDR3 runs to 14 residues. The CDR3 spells CASSVQGEGTEAFF. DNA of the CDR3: TGTGCCAGCAGCGTACAGGGGGAAGGAACTGAAGCTTTCTTT. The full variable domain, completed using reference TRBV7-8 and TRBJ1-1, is GAGVSQSPRYKVAKRGQDVALRCDPISGHVSLFWYQQALGQGPEFLTYFQNEAQLDKSGLPSDRFFAERPEGSVSTLKIQRTQQEDSAVYLCASSVQGEGTEAFFGQGTRLTVV.

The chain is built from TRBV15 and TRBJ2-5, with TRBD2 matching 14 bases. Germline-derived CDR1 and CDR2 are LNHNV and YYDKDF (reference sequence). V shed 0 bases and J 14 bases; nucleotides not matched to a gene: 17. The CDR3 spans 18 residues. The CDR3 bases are TGTGCCACCAGCAGAGACCTAGCAACCGGGACTAGCGGGAGAAGCCTTTACTTC. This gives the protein CATSRDLATGTSGRSLYF.

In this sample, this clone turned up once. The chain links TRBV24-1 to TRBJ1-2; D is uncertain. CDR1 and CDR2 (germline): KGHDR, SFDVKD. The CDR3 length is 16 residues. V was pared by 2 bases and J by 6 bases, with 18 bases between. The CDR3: CATSDSGGIAPHGYTF. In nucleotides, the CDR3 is TGTGCCACCAGTGATTCCGGAGGGATAGCCCCGCATGGCTACACCTTC.

The DNA for the CDR3 is TGCGCCAGCAGCCAAGGGCCCTCCTATGGCTACACCTTC. As protein: CASSQGPSYGYTF. V usage is TRBV4-1 and J usage is TRBJ1-2; D ambiguous. Germline V gene data show CDR1 as MGHRA and CDR2 as YSYEKL. The ends were cut back, 1 base at V and 4 bases at J, with 7 bases in the middle. CDR3 length equals 13 residues.

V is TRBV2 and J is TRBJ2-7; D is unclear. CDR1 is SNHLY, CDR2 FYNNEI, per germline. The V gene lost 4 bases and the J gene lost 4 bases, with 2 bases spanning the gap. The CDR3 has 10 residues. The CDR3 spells CASSVYEQYF. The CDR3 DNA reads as TGTGCCAGCAGTGTATACGAGCAGTACTTC.

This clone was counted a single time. The CDR3 loop reads CATSRDLSSGSVSYEQYF. The CDR3 bases are TGTGCCACCAGCAGAGATCTGTCTAGCGGGAGTGTCTCCTACGAGCAGTACTTC. V gene TRBV15 combines with J gene TRBJ2-7, with 10 positions matching TRBD2. Trimming removed 0 bases from V and 0 bases from J; junction bases left unmatched: 8. CDR3 length: 18 residues. CDR1 LNHNV and CDR2 YYDKDF come from the germline V gene (reference sequence).

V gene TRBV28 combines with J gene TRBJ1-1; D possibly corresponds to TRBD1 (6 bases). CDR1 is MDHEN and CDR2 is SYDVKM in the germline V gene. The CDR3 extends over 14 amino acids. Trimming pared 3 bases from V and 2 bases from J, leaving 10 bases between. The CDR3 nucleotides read TGTGCCAGCAGTTTCAACAGGGCTAACACTGAAGCTTTCTTT. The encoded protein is CASSFNRANTEAFF.

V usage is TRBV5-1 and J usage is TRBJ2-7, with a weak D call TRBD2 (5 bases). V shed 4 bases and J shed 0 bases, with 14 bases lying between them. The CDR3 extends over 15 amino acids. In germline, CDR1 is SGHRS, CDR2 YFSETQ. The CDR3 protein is CASSPGGGYSYEQYF. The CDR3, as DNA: TGCGCCAGCAGCCCCGGCGGCGGGTACTCCTACGAGCAGTACTTC.

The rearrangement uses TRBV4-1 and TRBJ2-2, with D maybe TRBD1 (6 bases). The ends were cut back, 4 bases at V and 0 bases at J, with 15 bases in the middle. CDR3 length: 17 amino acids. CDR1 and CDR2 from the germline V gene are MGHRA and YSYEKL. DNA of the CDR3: TGCGCCAGCAGCCCACAGGGCGGAAGCTCGAACACCGGGGAGCTGTTTTTT. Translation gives CASSPQGGSSNTGELFF.

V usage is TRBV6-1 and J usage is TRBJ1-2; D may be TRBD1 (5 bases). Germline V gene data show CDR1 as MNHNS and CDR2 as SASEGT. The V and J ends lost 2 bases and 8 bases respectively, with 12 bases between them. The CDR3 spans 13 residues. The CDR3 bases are TGTGCCAGCAGTGAACAGGGATCAGGAGGCTACACCTTC. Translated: CASSEQGSGGYTF.

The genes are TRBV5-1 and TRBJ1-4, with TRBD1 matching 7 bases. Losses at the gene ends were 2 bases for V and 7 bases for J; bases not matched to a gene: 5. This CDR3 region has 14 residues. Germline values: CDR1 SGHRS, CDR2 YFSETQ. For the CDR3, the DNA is TGCGCCAGCAGCTTACAGGGGATTCGTGAAAAACTGTTTTTT. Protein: CASSLQGIREKLFF.

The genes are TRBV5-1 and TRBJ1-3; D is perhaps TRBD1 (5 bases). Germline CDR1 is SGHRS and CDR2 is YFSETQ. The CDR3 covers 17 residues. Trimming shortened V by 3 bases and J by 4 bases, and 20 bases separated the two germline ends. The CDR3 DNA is TGCGCCAGCAGCTCGTCGGGAGGGACCCCGGCCGGAAACACCATATATTTT. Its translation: CASSSSGGTPAGNTIYF.

The CDR3 region is CASSSDRAGNQPQHF. As DNA, the CDR3 is TGTGCCAGCAGTTCCGACAGGGCAGGCAATCAGCCCCAGCATTTT. The chain is built from TRBV7-2 and TRBJ1-5, with 7 bases matching TRBD1. CDR3 length equals 15 residues. Germline CDR1 and CDR2: SGHTA and FQGNSA. V lost 6 bases to trimming and J lost 2 bases; unmatched junction nucleotides: 7.

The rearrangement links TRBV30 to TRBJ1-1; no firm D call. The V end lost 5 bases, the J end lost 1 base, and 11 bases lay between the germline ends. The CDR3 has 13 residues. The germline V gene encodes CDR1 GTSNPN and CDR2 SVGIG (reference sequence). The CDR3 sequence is CAWGGPSNTEAFF. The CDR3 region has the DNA TGTGCCTGGGGTGGCCCTTCGAACACTGAAGCTTTCTTT.

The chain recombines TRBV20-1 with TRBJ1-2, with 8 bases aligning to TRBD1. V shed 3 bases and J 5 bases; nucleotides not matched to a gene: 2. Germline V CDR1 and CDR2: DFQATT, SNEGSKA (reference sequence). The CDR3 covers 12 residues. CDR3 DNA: TGCAGTGCTAGTCACAGGGGGTATGGCTACACCTTC. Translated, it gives CSASHRGYGYTF.

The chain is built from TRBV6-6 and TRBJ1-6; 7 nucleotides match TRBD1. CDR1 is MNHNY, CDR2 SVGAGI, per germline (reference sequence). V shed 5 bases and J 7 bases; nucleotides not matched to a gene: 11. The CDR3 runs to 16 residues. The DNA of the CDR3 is TGTGCCAGCAGTCTTCCGAAGGGACAGATAAATTCACCCCTCCACTTT. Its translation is CASSLPKGQINSPLHF.

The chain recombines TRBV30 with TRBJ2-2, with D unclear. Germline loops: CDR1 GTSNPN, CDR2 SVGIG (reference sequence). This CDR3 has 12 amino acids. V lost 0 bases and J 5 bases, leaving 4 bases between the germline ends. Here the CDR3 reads CAWSVYTGELFF. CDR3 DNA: TGTGCCTGGAGTGTGTATACCGGGGAGCTGTTTTTT.

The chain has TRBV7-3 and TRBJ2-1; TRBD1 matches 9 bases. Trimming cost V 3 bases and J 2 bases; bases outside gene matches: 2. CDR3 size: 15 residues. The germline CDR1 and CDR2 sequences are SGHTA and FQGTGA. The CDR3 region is CASSFDRGAYNEQFF. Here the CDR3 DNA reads TGTGCCAGCAGCTTCGACAGGGGGGCCTACAATGAGCAGTTCTTC.

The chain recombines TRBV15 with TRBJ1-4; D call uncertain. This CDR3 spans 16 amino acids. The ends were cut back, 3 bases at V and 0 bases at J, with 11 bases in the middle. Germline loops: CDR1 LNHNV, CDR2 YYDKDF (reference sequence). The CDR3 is CATSSRPVATNEKLFF. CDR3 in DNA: TGTGCCACCAGCAGCCGCCCGGTAGCAACTAATGAAAAACTGTTTTTT.

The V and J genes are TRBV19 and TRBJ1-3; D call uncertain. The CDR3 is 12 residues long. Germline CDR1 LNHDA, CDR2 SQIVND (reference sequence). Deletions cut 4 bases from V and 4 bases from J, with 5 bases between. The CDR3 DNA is TGTGCCAGTAGTAATCTCGGAAACACCATATATTTT. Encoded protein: CASSNLGNTIYF.

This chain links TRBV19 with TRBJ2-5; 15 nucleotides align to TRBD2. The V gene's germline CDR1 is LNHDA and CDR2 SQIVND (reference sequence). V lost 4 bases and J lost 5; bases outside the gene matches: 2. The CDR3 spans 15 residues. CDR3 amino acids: CASSSGLAGGETQYF. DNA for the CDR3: TGTGCCAGTAGTAGCGGACTAGCGGGAGGGGAGACCCAGTACTTC.

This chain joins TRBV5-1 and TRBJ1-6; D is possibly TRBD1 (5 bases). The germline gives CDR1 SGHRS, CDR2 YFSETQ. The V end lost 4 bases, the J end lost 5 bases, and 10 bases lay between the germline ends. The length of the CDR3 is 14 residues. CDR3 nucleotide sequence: TGCGCCAGCAGCGGGGGGAAGGATAATTCACCCCTCCACTTT. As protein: CASSGGKDNSPLHF.